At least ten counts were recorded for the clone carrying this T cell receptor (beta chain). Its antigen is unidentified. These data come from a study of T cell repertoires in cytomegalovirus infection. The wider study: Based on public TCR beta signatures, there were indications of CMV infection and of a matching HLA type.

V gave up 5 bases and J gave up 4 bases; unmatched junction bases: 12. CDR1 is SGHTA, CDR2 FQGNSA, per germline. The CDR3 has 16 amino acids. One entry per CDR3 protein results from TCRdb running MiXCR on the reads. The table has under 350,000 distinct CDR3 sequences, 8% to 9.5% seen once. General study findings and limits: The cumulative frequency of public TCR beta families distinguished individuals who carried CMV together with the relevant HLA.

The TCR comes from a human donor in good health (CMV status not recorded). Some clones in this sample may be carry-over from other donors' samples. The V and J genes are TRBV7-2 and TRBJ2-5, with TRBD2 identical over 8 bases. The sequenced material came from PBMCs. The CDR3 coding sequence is TGTGCCAGCAGCCCCAGGTCTAGCGGGCGAAGAGAGACCCAGTACTTC. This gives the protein CASSPRSSGRRETQYF.